Listed below are T cell receptor beta chains from one sample, sequenced in a study of blood T cell repertoires in COVID-19. Clones were sequenced by immunoSEQ multiplex PCR, and TCRdb holds only the in-frame ones, with some missing. Of 200,000 or so clones in the sample, around 85% were seen once. The sequencing sample was made of peripheral blood. These receptors were taken from a man aged 55-75 years with COVID-19, enrolled during active disease. CDR3s include the opening cysteine and the closing phenylalanine or tryptophan. The D gene is left open where the match is weak.

cdr3_aa: CASSLDLGGAGSGYTF
v_call: TRBV7-6
j_call: TRBJ1-2
cdr3_length: 16
d_call: .

cdr3_aa: CATSDQRTGGSYGYTF
v_call: TRBV24-1
j_call: TRBJ1-2
cdr3_length: 16
d_call: TRBD1

cdr3_aa: CASSLRDSGELFF
v_call: TRBV19
j_call: TRBJ2-2
cdr3_length: 13
d_call: TRBD1

cdr3_aa: CATSREGGGRPYTF
v_call: TRBV15
j_call: TRBJ1-2
cdr3_length: 14
d_call: .

cdr3_aa: CAIGLREHYNEQFF
v_call: TRBV10-3
j_call: TRBJ2-1
cdr3_length: 14
d_call: .

cdr3_aa: CASSAMTRTGVTNEKLFF
v_call: TRBV4-2
j_call: TRBJ1-4
cdr3_length: 18
d_call: TRBD1

cdr3_aa: CASSLVGGNTGELFF
v_call: TRBV11-3
j_call: TRBJ2-2
cdr3_length: 15
d_call: .

cdr3_aa: CASSTGTGVIGYTF
v_call: TRBV18
j_call: TRBJ1-2
cdr3_length: 14
d_call: TRBD1

cdr3_aa: CASSAGTGLNQPQHF
v_call: TRBV5-1
j_call: TRBJ1-5
cdr3_length: 15
d_call: TRBD1

cdr3_aa: CASRRGGISEAFF
v_call: TRBV13
j_call: TRBJ1-1
cdr3_length: 13
d_call: .

cdr3_aa: CASSIRDLGTNEKLFF
v_call: TRBV2
j_call: TRBJ1-4
cdr3_length: 16
d_call: .

cdr3_aa: CASSPPQGNTEAFF
v_call: TRBV28
j_call: TRBJ1-1
cdr3_length: 14
d_call: .

cdr3_aa: CASSSGQKLYSNQPQHF
v_call: TRBV5-6
j_call: TRBJ1-5
cdr3_length: 17
d_call: .

cdr3_aa: CASSSGTGDGYTF
v_call: TRBV5-4
j_call: TRBJ1-2
cdr3_length: 13
d_call: TRBD1

cdr3_aa: CASSQTLQGITDTQYF
v_call: TRBV5-8
j_call: TRBJ2-3
cdr3_length: 16
d_call: TRBD1

cdr3_aa: CAISESIGQRGKAEQFF
v_call: TRBV10-3
j_call: TRBJ2-1
cdr3_length: 17
d_call: .

cdr3_aa: CAYVGGANVLTF
v_call: TRBV7-9
j_call: TRBJ2-6
cdr3_length: 12
d_call: .

cdr3_aa: CASSPGQGAGEQYF
v_call: TRBV18
j_call: TRBJ2-7
cdr3_length: 14
d_call: TRBD1

cdr3_aa: CASSRGQGSTEAFF
v_call: TRBV13
j_call: TRBJ1-1
cdr3_length: 14
d_call: TRBD1

cdr3_aa: CAVSGGVRLGQFF
v_call: TRBV28
j_call: TRBJ2-1
cdr3_length: 13
d_call: TRBD2

cdr3_aa: CASAAERQLPQHF
v_call: TRBV2
j_call: TRBJ1-5
cdr3_length: 13
d_call: .

cdr3_aa: CASRRDTHTDTQYF
v_call: TRBV6-5
j_call: TRBJ2-3
cdr3_length: 14
d_call: .

cdr3_aa: CATGTGGTEAFF
v_call: TRBV10-3
j_call: TRBJ1-1
cdr3_length: 12
d_call: TRBD1

cdr3_aa: CASSIGQIYEQYF
v_call: TRBV19
j_call: TRBJ2-7
cdr3_length: 13
d_call: .

cdr3_aa: CASSHLQAQTGGTGELFF
v_call: TRBV19
j_call: TRBJ2-2
cdr3_length: 18
d_call: TRBD1

cdr3_aa: CASSLDGVRGPRFSGNTIYF
v_call: TRBV11-2
j_call: TRBJ1-3
cdr3_length: 20
d_call: TRBD1

cdr3_aa: CASSIKGHGNSPLHF
v_call: TRBV19
j_call: TRBJ1-6
cdr3_length: 15
d_call: .

cdr3_aa: CASSPGTGGTGELFF
v_call: TRBV18
j_call: TRBJ2-2
cdr3_length: 15
d_call: TRBD1

cdr3_aa: CASSTGTGASVQPQHF
v_call: TRBV19
j_call: TRBJ1-5
cdr3_length: 16
d_call: TRBD1

cdr3_aa: CASSQDGRGRGTF
v_call: TRBV3-1/TRBV3-2
j_call: TRBJ1-2
cdr3_length: 13
d_call: .

cdr3_aa: CASSERSRESPLHF
v_call: TRBV6-4
j_call: TRBJ1-6
cdr3_length: 14
d_call: .

cdr3_aa: CASGQGRTEAFF
v_call: TRBV2
j_call: TRBJ1-1
cdr3_length: 12
d_call: TRBD1

cdr3_aa: CASMGTASHYYGYTF
v_call: TRBV2
j_call: TRBJ1-2
cdr3_length: 15
d_call: TRBD1

cdr3_aa: CASNDREDKSNQPQHF
v_call: TRBV9
j_call: TRBJ1-5
cdr3_length: 16
d_call: .

cdr3_aa: CASSPHGNQPQHF
v_call: TRBV7-2
j_call: TRBJ1-5
cdr3_length: 13
d_call: .

cdr3_aa: CASSTGQGATEAFF
v_call: TRBV19
j_call: TRBJ1-1
cdr3_length: 14
d_call: TRBD1

cdr3_aa: CASRGTGGAVGYTF
v_call: TRBV2
j_call: TRBJ1-2
cdr3_length: 14
d_call: TRBD1

cdr3_aa: CASSSGGYGGINSPLHF
v_call: TRBV5-4
j_call: TRBJ1-6
cdr3_length: 17
d_call: TRBD1

cdr3_aa: CASKAGQHNSPLHF
v_call: TRBV27
j_call: TRBJ1-6
cdr3_length: 14
d_call: TRBD1

cdr3_aa: CASGIHDTGKGTEAFF
v_call: TRBV6-6
j_call: TRBJ1-1
cdr3_length: 16
d_call: .

cdr3_aa: CASSLSRTGGLEKLFF
v_call: TRBV5-1
j_call: TRBJ1-4
cdr3_length: 16
d_call: TRBD1

cdr3_aa: CASSPGTEQTNEKLFF
v_call: TRBV5-1
j_call: TRBJ1-4
cdr3_length: 16
d_call: .

cdr3_aa: CASSYGGALHF
v_call: TRBV12-3/TRBV12-4
j_call: TRBJ1-6
cdr3_length: 11
d_call: .

cdr3_aa: CASSSTVAGELFF
v_call: TRBV7-2
j_call: TRBJ2-2
cdr3_length: 13
d_call: .

cdr3_aa: CASSATSGQGFADTQYF
v_call: TRBV9
j_call: TRBJ2-3
cdr3_length: 17
d_call: TRBD1

cdr3_aa: CATHVGQVYGYTF
v_call: TRBV10-3
j_call: TRBJ1-2
cdr3_length: 13
d_call: .

cdr3_aa: CASSPRLADTQYF
v_call: TRBV3-1/TRBV3-2
j_call: TRBJ2-3
cdr3_length: 13
d_call: .

cdr3_aa: CASSWTGATNEKLFF
v_call: TRBV9
j_call: TRBJ1-4
cdr3_length: 15
d_call: TRBD1

cdr3_aa: CASSSPGTGDHEQYF
v_call: TRBV6-5
j_call: TRBJ2-7
cdr3_length: 15
d_call: TRBD1

cdr3_aa: CASSQDSGFGYGYTF
v_call: TRBV4-3
j_call: TRBJ1-2
cdr3_length: 15
d_call: .

cdr3_aa: CASSQGSVSSYEQYF
v_call: TRBV4-1
j_call: TRBJ2-7
cdr3_length: 15
d_call: .

cdr3_aa: CASSNRYQPQHF
v_call: TRBV28
j_call: TRBJ1-5
cdr3_length: 12
d_call: .

cdr3_aa: CASSTGTGIEQYF
v_call: TRBV19
j_call: TRBJ2-7
cdr3_length: 13
d_call: TRBD1